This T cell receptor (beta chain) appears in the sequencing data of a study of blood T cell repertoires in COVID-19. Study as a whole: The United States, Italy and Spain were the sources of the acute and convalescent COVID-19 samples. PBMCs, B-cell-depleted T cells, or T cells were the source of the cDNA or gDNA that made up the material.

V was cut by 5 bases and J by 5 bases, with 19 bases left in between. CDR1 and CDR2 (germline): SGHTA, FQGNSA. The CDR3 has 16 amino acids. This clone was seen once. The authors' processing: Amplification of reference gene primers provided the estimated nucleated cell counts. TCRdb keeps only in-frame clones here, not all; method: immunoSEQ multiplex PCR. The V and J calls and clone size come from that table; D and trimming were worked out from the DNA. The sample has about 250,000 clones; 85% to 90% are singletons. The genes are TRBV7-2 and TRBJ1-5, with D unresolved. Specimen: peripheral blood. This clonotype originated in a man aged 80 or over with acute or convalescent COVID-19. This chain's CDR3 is CASSRDGFGVYQPQHF. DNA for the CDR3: TGTGCCAGCAGCCGGGATGGGTTCGGGGTTTATCAGCCCCAGCATTTT.